This T cell receptor (beta chain) was sequenced during a study of blood T cell repertoires in COVID-19. About the research overall: COVID-19 samples from acute and convalescent phases originated in the United States, Italy and Spain. The analysed material was cDNA or gDNA that came from T cells, B-cell-depleted T cells, or PBMCs.

CDR3 length: 20 residues. CDR1 is MNHEY and CDR2 is SMNVEV in the germline V gene (reference sequence). Trimming at V came to 5 bases and at J to 8 bases, leaving 20 bases not matched to a gene. Profiled with immunoSEQ multiplex PCR; TCRdb holds only in-frame clones, not every one. The repertoire holds some 180,000 clones, just under 85% seen once, with 6.5% to 9.5% in the top ten. J is TRBJ2-1 and V is TRBV27, with 14 bases identical to TRBD2. The specimen was peripheral blood. This receptor was obtained from a woman at least 80 years old with COVID-19, enrolled during active disease. CDR3 DNA sequence: TGTGCCAGCAGTCTCCTATCTGACAGGGGGACTAGCGGGAGAGGCCATGAGCAGTTCTTC. Translation gives CASSLLSDRGTSGRGHEQFF.